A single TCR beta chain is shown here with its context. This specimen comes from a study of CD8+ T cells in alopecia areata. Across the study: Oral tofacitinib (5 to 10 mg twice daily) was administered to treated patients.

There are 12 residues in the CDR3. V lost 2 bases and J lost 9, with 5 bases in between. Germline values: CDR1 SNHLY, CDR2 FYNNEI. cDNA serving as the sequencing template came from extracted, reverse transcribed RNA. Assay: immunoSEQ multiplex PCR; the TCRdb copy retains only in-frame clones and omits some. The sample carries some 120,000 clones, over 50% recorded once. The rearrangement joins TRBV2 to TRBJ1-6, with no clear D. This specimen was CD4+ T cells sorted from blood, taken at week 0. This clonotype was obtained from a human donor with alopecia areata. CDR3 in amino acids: CASSELLSPLHF. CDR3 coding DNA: TGTGCCAGCAGTGAACTGCTTTCACCCCTCCACTTT.